The 2 T cell receptor beta chains in this list originate from one sample, sequenced in a study of early stage breast cancer tumors. Data came from immunoSEQ multiplex PCR; TCRdb stores just in-frame clones and leaves some out. Of 45,000 to 50,000 clones in the sample, 83% are singletons; the top ten hold about 1.5%. The sample consisted of blood. These receptors came from a person aged 45 to 60 with breast cancer.

This clone came up a few times. In DNA, the CDR3 is TGTGCCAGCAGTCAAAATCCCCGGGTGTACAATGAGCAGTTCTTC. This sequence encodes CASSQNPRVYNEQFF. The chain recombines TRBV28 with TRBJ2-1, with D unresolved. The CDR3 contains 15 residues. Trimming removed 5 bases at V and 4 bases at J, with 15 bases between. Per germline, CDR1 MDHEN and CDR2 SYDVKM.

The chain joins TRBV7-8 to TRBJ2-5; perhaps TRBD2 as D (5 bases). Trimming removed 1 base from V and 5 bases from J, with 14 bases in between. The CDR3 covers 15 residues. Germline V gene lookup returns CDR1 SGHVS and CDR2 FQNEAQ. The CDR3 coding sequence is TGTGCCAGCAGCTTAGAGTTTCGTCGCGGGGAGACCCAGTACTTC. Its translation is CASSLEFRRGETQYF.